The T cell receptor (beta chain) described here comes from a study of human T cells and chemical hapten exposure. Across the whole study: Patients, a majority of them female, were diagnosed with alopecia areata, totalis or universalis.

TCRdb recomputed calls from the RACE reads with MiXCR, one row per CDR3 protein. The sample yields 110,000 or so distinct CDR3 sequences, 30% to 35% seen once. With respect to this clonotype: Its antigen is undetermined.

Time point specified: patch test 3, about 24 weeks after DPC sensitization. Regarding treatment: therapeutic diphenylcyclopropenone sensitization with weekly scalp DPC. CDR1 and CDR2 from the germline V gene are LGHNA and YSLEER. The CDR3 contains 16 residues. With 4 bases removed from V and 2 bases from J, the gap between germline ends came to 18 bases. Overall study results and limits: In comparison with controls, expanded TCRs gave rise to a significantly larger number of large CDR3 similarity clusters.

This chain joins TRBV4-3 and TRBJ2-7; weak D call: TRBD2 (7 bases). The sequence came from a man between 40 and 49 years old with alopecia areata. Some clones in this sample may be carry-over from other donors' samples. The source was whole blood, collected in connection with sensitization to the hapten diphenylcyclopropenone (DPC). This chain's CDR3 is CASSPTVAGGPYEQYF. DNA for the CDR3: TGCGCCAGCAGCCCTACAGTAGCCGGGGGGCCCTACGAGCAGTACTTC.